Each of the 16 T cell receptor beta chains below was sequenced from the same sample in a study of cytomegalovirus exposure and HLA in healthy donors. Use of 60 Vbeta and 13 Jbeta primers characterized the PCR. Clones were read by immunoSEQ multiplex PCR, and TCRdb kept only the in-frame ones, dropping some. The table includes more than 90,000 clones, about four fifths detected once. Material: PBMCs. These receptors originate from a man under 40 in good health and CMV-seropositive.

The genes are TRBV7-6 and TRBJ1-5; TRBD1 matches 7 bases. The germline gives CDR1 SGHVS, CDR2 FNYEAQ. The junction had 8 bases not matched to a gene; V was cut back by 5 bases and J by 1 base. This CDR3 comprises 16 residues. The CDR3 sequence is CASSPGTVWSNQPQHF. The CDR3 nucleotides read TGTGCCAGCAGCCCGGGGACAGTTTGGAGCAATCAGCCCCAGCATTTT.

This clone is a singleton in its sample. V is TRBV13 and J is TRBJ2-7; the D gene is possibly TRBD2 (6 bases). Per the germline V gene, CDR1 is PRHDT and CDR2 is FYEKMQ (reference sequence). The CDR3 loop spans 13 amino acids. Trimming cost V 11 bases and J 2 bases, with 16 bases left between them. CDR3 loop: CASAIAVTYEQYF. DNA for the CDR3: TGTGCCTCGGCGATAGCGGTTACCTACGAGCAGTACTTC.

The chain is built from TRBV14 and TRBJ2-7; TRBD2 matches 9 bases. The better agreement between TRBJ2-1 and the DNA end casts doubt on the J call. The CDR3 consists of 15 residues. Germline loops: CDR1 SGHDN, CDR2 FVKESK. CDR3 amino acids: CASSHLSGRVNEQFF. CDR3 in DNA: TGTGCCAGCAGTCATCTTAGCGGGAGAGTCAATGAGCAGTTCTTC.

This chain uses TRBV5-1 with TRBJ1-6, with D perhaps TRBD1 (5 bases). The V and J ends lost 2 bases and 10 bases respectively, with 13 bases between them. Germline V gene data show CDR1 as SGHRS and CDR2 as YFSETQ. This CDR3 is built from 14 residues. In nucleotides, the CDR3 is TGCGCCAGCAGCTTTTCAGGGATGGACTCACCCCTCCACTTT. This gives the protein CASSFSGMDSPLHF. Using reference TRBV5-1 and TRBJ1-6 for the parts outside the CDR3, the full variable domain is KAGVTQTPRYLIKTRGQQVTLSCSPISGHRSVSWYQQTPGQGLQFLFEYFSETQRNKGNFPGRFSGRQFSNSRSEMNVSTLELGDSALYLCASSFSGMDSPLHFGNGTRLTVT.

This clone showed up just a few times. J is TRBJ2-7 and V is TRBV11-2; possibly TRBD1 for D (6 bases). The CDR3 runs 14 residues. Trimming shortened V by 4 bases and J by 0 bases, and 10 bases separated the two germline ends. Germline CDR1 and CDR2: SGHAT and FQNNGV. CDR3 DNA: TGTGCCAGCAGCTCAGGACAGTACTCCTACGAGCAGTACGTC. This codes for CASSSGQYSYEQYV.

The chain is built from TRBV4-2 and TRBJ1-6; 8 bases are a match to TRBD1. There are 13 residues in the CDR3. Germline values: CDR1 LGHNA, CDR2 YNFKEQ. Losses at the gene ends were 8 bases for V and 10 bases for J; bases not matched to a gene: 7. In DNA, the CDR3 is TGTGCCAGCCGGACAGGGTCGAAGTCACCCCTCCACTTT. It translates to CASRTGSKSPLHF.

V gene TRBV5-1 combines with J gene TRBJ2-2, with D unresolved. Per germline, CDR1 SGHRS and CDR2 YFSETQ. The CDR3 extends over 13 amino acids. The germline V and J ends were trimmed by 7 bases and 4 bases, with 11 bases remaining between them. This CDR3 reads CASRSSVTGELFF. In nucleotides, the CDR3 is TGCGCCAGCCGCTCCTCGGTCACCGGGGAGCTGTTTTTT.

This clone has more than one count but fewer than ten. This CDR3 reads CASSLDLTSASSYNEQFF. DNA for the CDR3: TGTGCCAGCAGCTTAGATCTGACTAGCGCGAGCTCCTACAATGAGCAGTTCTTC. The chain joins TRBV11-2 to TRBJ2-1; TRBD2 matches at 8 bases. V was pared by 0 bases and J by 0 bases, with 7 bases of the junction left unmatched. CDR3 length: 18 residues. Germline values: CDR1 SGHAT, CDR2 FQNNGV.

This clone turned up a few times. The gene calls are TRBV18 and TRBJ2-6, with TRBD2 as a possible D gene (5 bases). CDR3 length: 16 residues. Germline CDR1 and CDR2: KGHSH and LQKENI. V lost 6 bases to trimming and J lost 6 bases, with 18 bases between them. CDR3 DNA sequence: TGTGCCAGCTCTACCTTGGACGGGAAAGAGGCCAACGTCCTGACTTTC. Its protein product is CASSTLDGKEANVLTF.

V usage is TRBV5-1 and J usage is TRBJ2-2; tentatively, D is TRBD2 (5 bases). Germline lookup yields CDR1 SGHRS and CDR2 YFSETQ. This CDR3 spans 16 amino acids. The V gene lost 5 bases and the J gene lost 5 bases, with 19 bases spanning the gap. CDR3 DNA sequence: TGCGCCAGCAGGAACACACCACACGGGGATACCGGGGAGCTGTTTTTT. Translation: CASRNTPHGDTGELFF.

Only a few counts were recorded for this clone. This chain uses TRBV6-1 with TRBJ1-5, with 9 bases lining up with TRBD1. The germline CDR1 and CDR2 sequences are MNHNS and SASEGT. Trimming removed 6 bases from V and 7 bases from J; junction bases left unmatched: 7. The CDR3 spans 14 residues. CDR3 DNA sequence: TGTGCCAGCAGATTACAGGGGGCTCAGCAGCCCCAGCATTTT. Protein: CASRLQGAQQPQHF.

This clone was seen once. The chain recombines TRBV5-1 with TRBJ2-6, with D tentatively TRBD1 (5 bases). The CDR3 extends over 15 amino acids. Germline CDR1 reads SGHRS; CDR2 reads YFSETQ. V was shortened by 3 bases and J by 4 bases, with 11 bases between the two germline ends. DNA for the CDR3: TGCGCCAGCAGCTACGACAGTGCCGGGGCCAACGTCCTGACTTTC. This sequence encodes CASSYDSAGANVLTF.

J is TRBJ2-3 and V is TRBV2, with TRBD2 matching 7 bases. The V gene end was trimmed by 3 bases and the J gene end by 4 bases; junction bases not matched to a gene: 4. This CDR3 is 14 amino acids long. CDR1 SNHLY and CDR2 FYNNEI come from the germline V gene. DNA of the CDR3: TGTGCCAGCAGTGAGAGGCTAGCGGCAGATACGCAGTATTTT. Its protein product is CASSERLAADTQYF. Using reference TRBV2 and TRBJ2-3 for the parts outside the CDR3, the full variable domain is EPEVTQTPSHQVTQMGQEVILRCVPISNHLYFYWYRQILGQKVEFLVSFYNNEISEKSEIFDDQFSVERPDGSNFTLKIRSTKLEDSAMYFCASSERLAADTQYFGPGTRLTVL.

The chain employs TRBV15 and TRBJ2-5; a possible D gene is TRBD2 (5 bases). Trimming stripped 1 base from V and 5 bases from J, with 5 bases between. CDR3 length: 12 residues. Germline loops: CDR1 LNHNV, CDR2 YYDKDF (reference sequence). CDR3 residues: CATSRGGETQYF. The CDR3 DNA follows: TGTGCCACCAGCAGAGGAGGGGAGACCCAGTACTTC.

In its sample, this clone was seen a few times. J is TRBJ1-1 and V is TRBV4-1; D is unclear. This CDR3 has 13 residues. Germline V gene data show CDR1 as MGHRA and CDR2 as YSYEKL. V was pared by 4 bases and J by 1 base, with 7 bases between. The chain's CDR3 is CASSRVRNTEAFF. The CDR3 DNA sequence: TGCGCCAGCAGCCGAGTTAGGAACACTGAAGCTTTCTTT.

The rearrangement joins TRBV10-2 to TRBJ1-1, with a weak D call TRBD1 (6 bases). V was shortened by 10 bases and J by 8 bases, with 11 bases between the two germline ends. CDR1 is WSHSY, CDR2 SAAADI, per germline. The CDR3 runs to 10 residues. The CDR3 sequence: CATSDREAFF. The CDR3 DNA is TGCGCCACCTCGGACAGAGAAGCTTTCTTT.